The T cell receptor (beta chain) under discussion was sequenced for a study of brain T cells in children with intractable seizures. V lost 4 bases and J lost 5; bases outside the gene matches: 5. The CDR3 runs to 14 residues. Per the germline V gene, CDR1 is SEHNR and CDR2 is FQNEAQ (reference sequence). Time point given: blood from clinic visit 5 months post-surgery; TSC patient then seizure free. The method was immunoSEQ multiplex PCR; TCRdb's version includes in-frame clones alone and lacks a portion of them. The sample includes around 340,000 clones, over 90% of them seen just once. The TCR was taken from a boy younger than two with tuberous sclerosis and intractable seizures. Sample: peripheral blood, taken 4 to 5 months after surgery. The genes are TRBV7-9 and TRBJ1-3; 7 bases are a match to TRBD1. CDR3 nucleotides: TGTGCCAGCAGCTACAGGGGTTCTAGAAACACCATATATTTT. Protein product: CASSYRGSRNTIYF.